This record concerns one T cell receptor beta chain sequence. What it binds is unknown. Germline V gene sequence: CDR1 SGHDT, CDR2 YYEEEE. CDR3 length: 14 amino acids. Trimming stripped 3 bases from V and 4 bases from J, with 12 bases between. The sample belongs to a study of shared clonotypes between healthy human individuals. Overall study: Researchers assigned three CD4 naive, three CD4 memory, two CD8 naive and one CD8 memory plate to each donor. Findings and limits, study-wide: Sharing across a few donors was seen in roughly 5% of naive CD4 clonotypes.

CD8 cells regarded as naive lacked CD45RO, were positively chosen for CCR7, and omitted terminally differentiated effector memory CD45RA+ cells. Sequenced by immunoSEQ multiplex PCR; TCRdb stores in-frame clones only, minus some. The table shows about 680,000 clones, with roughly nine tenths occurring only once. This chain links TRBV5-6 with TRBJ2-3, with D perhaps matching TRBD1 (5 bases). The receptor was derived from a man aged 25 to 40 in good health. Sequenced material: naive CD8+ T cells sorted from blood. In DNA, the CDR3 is TGTGCCAGCAGCTCAGGGTCGAAGCCAGATACGCAGTATTTT. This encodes CASSSGSKPDTQYF.